Here is one TCR beta chain with its context. This clonotype was seen only a few times. The target of this receptor is not known. Per-base quality was not reported, and no clone a single base away is much larger than it. The data were taken from a study of T cells after yellow fever vaccination (dated by TCRdb to about 2019). About the study as a whole: The SMART-Seq v4 Ultra Low Input RNA kit was used to prepare libraries from fractions with low cell numbers. To track T-cell clones before and after primary and booster YFV17D yellow fever vaccination, bulk TCR alpha and beta repertoires were sequenced longitudinally. Two healthy male donors, one aged 18 to 30 and one aged 30 to 40 years, made up the cohort. Blood was drawn at multiple timepoints before and after primary and secondary immunization, with bulk PBMC replicates and cell subsets isolated.

Sample treatment or condition, as interpreted from the label and publication: live attenuated yellow fever vaccine strain. At each blood-draw timepoint, two biological replicates of bulk PBMCs were obtained. PBMCs were isolated from peripheral blood using a standard Ficoll-Paque protocol. TriZol was used to extract RNA from bulk PBMCs, from CD4 and CD8 fractions, and from dextramer-positive and dextramer-negative fractions. V gives up 0 bases and J gives up 4 bases, and the segment between their germline ends measures 13 bases. From a lookup of the germline V gene, CDR1 and CDR2 are SGHRS and YFSETQ. Counted from cysteine to phenylalanine, this CDR3 has 15 amino acids. Just the 45-base CDR3 DNA is kept, in frame starting at base 1. The paper as a whole reports these results and caveats: Most clones expanded after primary vaccination (around 96% of CD4 and roughly 90% of CD8) were re-detected after the booster, suggesting that broad memory maintenance occurred. Computational filtering was required because FACS-sorted repertoires could contain abundant contaminating clonotypes from the bulk population. The study included only two donors, which limits how far the findings can be generalized. Compared with the primary T-cell response, the secondary T-cell response was faster but weaker, reaching its peak on day 5 rather than on day 15. A small fraction of clonotypes showed up in both the CD4 and CD8 compartments, probably as a result of convergent recombination.

TCR cDNA was synthesized by 5'RACE template switching, through which a universal primer site and unique molecular identifiers were introduced. Priming for cDNA synthesis came from both the TCR alpha and TCR beta constant segments. Library amplification involved two PCR steps, and the second step added sample barcodes and sequencing adapters. Sequencing of the libraries was done on either Illumina HiSeq 2500 (2x100 bp) or NovaSeq (2x150 bp). Turning to the authors' computational methods: Reads were demultiplexed and collapsed into UMI consensus sequences with MIGEC, and V(D)J alignment was performed with MiXCR. Using edgeR on replicate PBMC samples, clonotypes were called vaccine-responding if FDR was below 0.01 and the log2 fold change was above 5 up to day 15. CD4 or CD8 identity was assigned to each bulk clonotype according to whether the clonotype was present at higher abundance in the sequenced CD4 repertoire or the sequenced CD8 repertoire. In-frame beta chains were kept once TCRdb had trimmed the public reads at Q25 with fastp and called clones with MiXCR. Identical CDR3 proteins give one entry, which carries the most common genes and DNA. These V and J calls derive from TCRdb rather than the authors' analysis. The sample profile shows about 500,000 distinct CDR3 sequences; about 17% of them were found once. The ten most abundant clones make up roughly 17% of the sample.

The source was PBMCs, collected 5 to 6 days after the first yellow fever vaccination. Recombination joined TRBV5-1 with TRBJ1-2, with the D gene not clear enough to name. The clonotype was recovered from a man between 18 and 35 years old who received the YFV17D yellow fever vaccine. The DNA reads as follows: TGCGCCAGCAGCTTGGGGGGAGACGGAAGCTATGGCTACACCTTC. This is translated as CASSLGGDGSYGYTF.